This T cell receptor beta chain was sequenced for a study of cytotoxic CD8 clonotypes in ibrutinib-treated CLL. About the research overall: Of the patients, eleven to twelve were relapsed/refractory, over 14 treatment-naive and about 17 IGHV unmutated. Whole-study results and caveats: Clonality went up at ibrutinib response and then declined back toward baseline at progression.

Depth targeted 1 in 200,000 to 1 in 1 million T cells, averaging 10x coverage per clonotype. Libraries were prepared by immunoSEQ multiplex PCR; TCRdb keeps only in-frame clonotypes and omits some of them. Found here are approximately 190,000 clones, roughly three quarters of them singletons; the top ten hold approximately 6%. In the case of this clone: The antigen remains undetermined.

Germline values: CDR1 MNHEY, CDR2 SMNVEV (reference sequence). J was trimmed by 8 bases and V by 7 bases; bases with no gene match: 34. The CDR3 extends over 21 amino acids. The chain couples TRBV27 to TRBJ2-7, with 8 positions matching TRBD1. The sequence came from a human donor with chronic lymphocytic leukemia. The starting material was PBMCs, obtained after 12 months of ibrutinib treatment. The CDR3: CASTPKTMGTGSAEGDFKQYF. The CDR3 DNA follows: TGTGCCAGCACTCCGAAAACCATGGGGACAGGTTCAGCGGAGGGGGATTTCAAGCAGTACTTC.